The clone carrying this TCR beta chain was counted a single time. Repertoires were generated with immunoSEQ multiplex PCR, while TCRdb's copy carries only in-frame clones and drops some. This table has about 380,000 clones, approximately 90% appearing once. The data were taken from a study of blood T cell repertoires in COVID-19. This CDR3 comprises 16 residues. The ends lost 3 bases at V and 5 bases at J; junction bases unmatched: 9. CDR1 and CDR2 (germline): SGDLS, YYNGEE. The sequenced sample was PBMCs or T cells enriched from blood (not recorded which). The TCR sequence derives from a woman aged 18 to 35 who had recovered from COVID-19. The chain links TRBV9 to TRBJ2-1, with TRBD2 identical over 9 bases. The CDR3 loop is CASSGREGMIDNEQFF. CDR3 sequence (DNA): TGTGCCAGCAGCGGGCGGGAGGGGATGATCGACAATGAGCAGTTCTTC.